A single sample gave rise to the 32 T cell receptor beta chains below, sequenced in a study of shared clonotypes between healthy human individuals. Assay used: immunoSEQ multiplex PCR; TCRdb lists only in-frame clones, some missing. The top ten hold around 1.5% of the sample, which has over a million clones, approximately 68% seen once. Sequencing was carried out using memory CD4+ T cells sorted from blood. Subset described: CD45RA-negative fraction. These receptors were taken from a young man in good health.

There are a few counts of this clone. Written as DNA, the CDR3 is TGTGCCAGCAGACCAACAGGGCGCCTCTCCTATAATTCACCCCTCCACTTT. This translates into CASRPTGRLSYNSPLHF. The chain has TRBV2 and TRBJ1-6; a possible D gene is TRBD1 (6 bases). Germline CDR1 SNHLY, CDR2 FYNNEI. CDR3 size: 17 residues. The V end lost 6 bases, the J end lost 0 bases, and 15 bases lay between the germline ends.

This clone was observed a few times. The rearrangement uses TRBV6-5 and TRBJ2-3; 8 positions match TRBD2. The CDR3 covers 14 residues. J was trimmed by 6 bases and V by 5 bases; bases with no gene match: 7. From germline, CDR1 is MNHEY and CDR2 SVGAGI. The CDR3 here is CASSVRTSSDTQYF. CDR3 DNA: TGTGCCAGCAGTGTGAGGACTAGCTCGGATACGCAGTATTTT.

The chain joins TRBV27 to TRBJ2-7, with a tentative D call TRBD1 (6 bases). The germline CDR1 and CDR2 sequences are MNHEY and SMNVEV (reference sequence). CDR3 length equals 12 residues. V dropped 5 bases and J dropped 9 bases, with 14 bases sitting between them. The CDR3 loop reads CASSTYRERQYF. The CDR3 DNA is TGTGCCAGCAGTACCTACAGGGAAAGGCAGTACTTC.

The CDR3 region is CASSFAGGTVDTQYF. The CDR3, as DNA: TGTGCCAGCAGCTTCGCGGGGGGGACGGTAGATACGCAGTATTTT. The V gene is TRBV11-3, the J gene TRBJ2-3; 9 bases fit TRBD2. V lost 3 bases, J lost 5 bases, and 6 bases stayed unmatched. This CDR3 is built from 15 residues. Per germline, CDR1 SGHNT and CDR2 YENEEA.

The V and J genes are TRBV4-2 and TRBJ2-7; no reliable D call. Trimming removed 0 bases from V and 1 base from J, with 10 bases in between. The CDR3 length is 15 residues. The germline V gene has CDR1 LGHNA and CDR2 YNFKEQ. The CDR3 spells CASSQDEDGSYEQYF. The CDR3 DNA reads TGTGCCAGCAGCCAAGACGAGGACGGTTCCTACGAGCAGTACTTC.

The rearrangement joins TRBV18 to TRBJ2-5; no reliable D call. The CDR3 totals 13 residues. CDR1 and CDR2 (germline): KGHSH, LQKENI. V gave up 3 bases and J gave up 4 bases, with 9 bases separating them. The CDR3 coding sequence is TGTGCCAGCTCACCGGTAGCTCGAGAGACCCAGTACTTC. Protein sequence: CASSPVARETQYF. Looking up the rest from reference TRBV18 and TRBJ2-5 gives the full variable domain: NAGVMQNPRHLVRRRGQEARLRCSPMKGHSHVYWYRQLPEEGLKFMVYLQKENIIDESGMPKERFSAEFPKEGPSILRIQQVVRGDSAAYFCASSPVARETQYFGPGTRLLVL.

As concerns this clone: Other DNA sequences within the sample encode an identical CDR3. The chain is built from TRBV7-2 and TRBJ2-7, with D unclear. This CDR3 is 13 amino acids long. Germline V gives CDR1 SGHTA, CDR2 FQGNSA. V lost 5 bases to trimming and J lost 1 base, with 9 bases between them. The CDR3: CASSLGPSYEQYF. The CDR3 DNA reads TGTGCCAGCAGCCTCGGACCGTCCTACGAGCAGTACTTC. Drawing the rest from reference TRBV7-2 and TRBJ2-7, the complete variable domain is GAGVSQSPSNKVTEKGKDVELRCDPISGHTALYWYRQSLGQGLEFLIYFQGNSAPDKSGLPSDRFSAERTGGSVSTLTIQRTQQEDSAVYLCASSLGPSYEQYFGPGTRLTVT.

The chain links TRBV5-1 to TRBJ2-1, with 8 nucleotides matching TRBD1. Germline assignment: CDR1 SGHRS and CDR2 YFSETQ. The CDR3 consists of 16 residues. V dropped 3 bases and J dropped 0; count of bases not matched to a gene: 5. The CDR3 spells CASSSSGTGSYNEQFF. For the CDR3, the DNA is TGCGCCAGCAGCTCATCCGGGACAGGCTCCTACAATGAGCAGTTCTTC.

The rearrangement joins TRBV5-1 to TRBJ1-1, with 8 positions matching TRBD1. Trimming cost V 4 bases and J 3 bases; bases outside gene matches: 2. The CDR3 is made up of 13 amino acids. Germline V gene sequence: CDR1 SGHRS, CDR2 YFSETQ. The CDR3 DNA reads as TGCGCCAGCAGCCCGACAGGGGACACTGAAGCTTTCTTT. It yields the protein CASSPTGDTEAFF.

This clone occurred once. The CDR3 DNA sequence: TGTGCCAGCAGCAAAGTTGGTAAGGGACAGGGATCCTACGAGCAGTACTTC. Translation: CASSKVGKGQGSYEQYF. The chain combines TRBV21-1 with TRBJ2-7; the table's TRBD1 call for D was not verified on the DNA. TRBV21-1 is deemed a pseudogene. The CDR3 extends over 17 amino acids.

This sequence joins TRBV10-3 and TRBJ1-3; 7 bases agree with TRBD1. V lost 11 bases and J lost 9; bases outside the gene matches: 7. CDR1 is ENHRY, CDR2 SYGVKD, per germline. The CDR3 extends over 11 amino acids. CDR3 residues: CAVGQVGTIYF. The CDR3 DNA follows: TGTGCCGTAGGACAGGTCGGCACCATATATTTT.

This chain connects TRBV10-1 to TRBJ2-3, with D tentatively TRBD2 (6 bases). Trimming shortened V by 5 bases and J by 4 bases, and 19 bases separated the two germline ends. Germline V gene lookup returns CDR1 WNHNN and CDR2 SYGVQD (reference sequence). The CDR3 loop spans 16 amino acids. The CDR3 DNA reads TGCGCCAGCAGTTCCCGGGACTCTTCCGCCCCAGATACGCAGTATTTT. It is translated as CASSSRDSSAPDTQYF.

This chain joins TRBV27 and TRBJ1-1; D remains unclear. CDR3 length: 15 amino acids. V lost 3 bases and J 0 bases, leaving 11 bases between the germline ends. Germline values: CDR1 MNHEY, CDR2 SMNVEV (reference sequence). In nucleotides, the CDR3 is TGTGCCAGCAGTTTTAATCCAGCAGTGAACACTGAAGCTTTCTTT. This translates into CASSFNPAVNTEAFF.

As regards this clone: Other DNA sequences within the sample encode an identical CDR3. The chain carries TRBV28 and TRBJ1-2; D is unresolved. The ends were cut back, 3 bases at V and 8 bases at J, with 10 bases in the middle. This CDR3 has 12 residues. The germline V gene has CDR1 MDHEN and CDR2 SYDVKM. The chain's CDR3 is CASSFAGLGYTF. In DNA, the CDR3 is TGTGCCAGCAGTTTTGCGGGTTTAGGCTACACCTTC.

This sequence joins TRBV7-2 and TRBJ1-6; perhaps TRBD1 as D (6 bases). The V end was cut by 2 bases, the J end by 11 bases, with 19 bases between. The CDR3 runs to 16 residues. Germline V gene lookup returns CDR1 SGHTA and CDR2 FQGNSA. The CDR3 DNA sequence: TGTGCCAGCAGCTTATATGGGTTGGACAGTCTCACACCCCTCCACTTT. This translates into CASSLYGLDSLTPLHF.

This clone was detected only once. The V call is TRBV10-1, the J call TRBJ1-1; 10 bases are a match to TRBD1. The CDR3 runs to 15 residues. Germline values: CDR1 WNHNN, CDR2 SYGVQD (reference sequence). V lost 6 bases to trimming and J lost 6 bases; unmatched junction nucleotides: 10. The CDR3 loop is CASSGDRGLRAEAFF. The CDR3 nucleotides are TGCGCCAGCAGCGGGGACAGGGGCCTACGTGCTGAAGCTTTCTTT.

This clone was detected a few times. This chain uses TRBV7-9 with TRBJ2-7, with TRBD1 matching 9 bases. With V trimmed by 4 bases and J by 2 bases, 6 bases remained unmatched. CDR1 and CDR2 from the germline V gene are SEHNR and FQNEAQ (reference sequence). The CDR3 runs to 15 residues. CDR3 residues: CASSSQDRGTYEQYF. For the CDR3, the DNA is TGTGCCAGCAGCTCCCAGGACAGGGGAACCTACGAGCAGTACTTC. Variable domain in full (rest from reference TRBV7-9 and TRBJ2-7): DTGVSQNPRHKITKRGQNVTFRCDPISEHNRLYWYRQTLGQGPEFLTYFQNEAQLEKSRLLSDRFSAERPKGSFSTLEIQRTEQGDSAMYLCASSSQDRGTYEQYFGPGTRLTVT.

This clone appeared a few times. The gene calls are TRBV10-1 and TRBJ1-2; TRBD1 is a possible D gene (5 bases). This CDR3 contains 13 residues. Trimming removed 0 bases from V and 7 bases from J, with 9 bases in between. CDR1 is WNHNN, CDR2 SYGVQD, per germline (reference sequence). CDR3 sequence reads: CASSESIQGGYTF. The CDR3 DNA follows: TGCGCCAGCAGTGAGTCGATCCAGGGTGGCTACACCTTC.

The chain joins TRBV20-1 to TRBJ2-5; D remains unclear. Per germline, CDR1 DFQATT and CDR2 SNEGSKA (reference sequence). The CDR3 extends over 11 amino acids. V was shortened by 6 bases and J by 5 bases, with 10 bases between the two germline ends. The CDR3 loop reads CSAPRIETQYF. The CDR3 nucleotides are TGCAGTGCCCCGCGGATTGAGACCCAGTACTTC.

As regards this clone: Other nucleotide sequences in the sample specify the same CDR3. The gene calls are TRBV5-6 and TRBJ2-7, with TRBD2 identical over 8 bases. The CDR3 consists of 15 residues. Looked up from germline, CDR1 is SGHDT and CDR2 is YYEEEE. J gave up 1 base and V 0 bases, and 3 bases lay outside the gene matches. The CDR3 region has the DNA TGTGCCAGCAGCTTGGCTACGGGAGGGTCCTACGAGCAGTACTTC. It specifies CASSLATGGSYEQYF.

The rearrangement joins TRBV6-1 to TRBJ2-5, with a tentative D call TRBD1 (5 bases). V was trimmed by 2 bases and J by 7 bases, leaving 14 bases between them. Germline CDR1 is MNHNS and CDR2 is SASEGT. The CDR3 sequence is 14 residues long. The CDR3 is CASSEWVGQGTQYF. The CDR3 DNA reads TGTGCCAGCAGTGAATGGGTCGGCCAGGGGACCCAGTACTTC.

The genes are TRBV10-1 and TRBJ1-4; D call uncertain. The germline V gene has CDR1 WNHNN and CDR2 SYGVQD (reference sequence). The germline V and J ends were trimmed by 0 bases and 10 bases, with 9 bases remaining between them. CDR3 length: 13 residues. Here the CDR3 DNA reads TGCGCCAGCAGTGAGTCCAGGTTATCAAAACTGTTTTTT. It yields the protein CASSESRLSKLFF.

About this clone itself: The same CDR3 arises from other DNA sequences in this sample as well. The CDR3 loop reads CASSIAGNQPQHF. DNA of the CDR3: TGTGCCAGTAGTATAGCTGGCAATCAGCCCCAGCATTTT. The V and J genes are TRBV19 and TRBJ1-5; D unresolved. This CDR3 spans 13 amino acids. Looked up from germline, CDR1 is LNHDA and CDR2 is SQIVND (reference sequence). Trimming stripped 1 base from V and 2 bases from J, with 3 bases between.

This clone was picked up many times. The V and J genes are TRBV19 and TRBJ2-2, with D possibly being TRBD2 (6 bases). Germline assignment: CDR1 LNHDA and CDR2 SQIVND (reference sequence). The CDR3 contains 15 residues. V lost 4 bases to trimming and J lost 2 bases, with 11 bases between them. CDR3 bases: TGTGCCAGTAGTAAAACCGGGAGTAACACCGGGGAGCTGTTTTTT. It specifies CASSKTGSNTGELFF. The complete variable domain, with remaining parts taken from reference TRBV19 and TRBJ2-2, reads DGGITQSPKYLFRKEGQNVTLSCEQNLNHDAMYWYRQDPGQGLRLIYYSQIVNDFQKGDIAEGYSVSREKKESFPLTVTSAQKNPTAFYLCASSKTGSNTGELFFGEGSRLTVL.

This clone showed up just a few times. The rearrangement links TRBV30 to TRBJ1-4; a possible D gene is TRBD1 (5 bases). Germline assignment: CDR1 GTSNPN and CDR2 SVGIG (reference sequence). CDR3 size: 13 residues. The V end was cut by 2 bases, the J end by 8 bases, with 12 bases between. In DNA form, the CDR3 reads TGTGCCTGGAGTCGGGGGAAAGGGGAAAAACTGTTTTTT. Amino acids: CAWSRGKGEKLFF.

This clone was seen ten or more times. V gene TRBV2 combines with J gene TRBJ1-4; TRBD1 aligns across 7 bases. The V gene's germline CDR1 is SNHLY and CDR2 FYNNEI. The CDR3 is made up of 14 amino acids. The V segment lost 4 bases and the J segment 6 bases; nucleotides outside the gene matches: 5. In nucleotides, the CDR3 is TGTGCCAGCAGTGTTACAGGGGAGGATGAAAAACTGTTTTTT. Protein product: CASSVTGEDEKLFF.

The chain combines TRBV10-1 with TRBJ2-7; 10 bases fit TRBD1. The trim removed 3 bases at V and 3 bases at J, leaving 5 bases unmatched. The CDR3 consists of 15 residues. Germline assignment: CDR1 WNHNN and CDR2 SYGVQD (reference sequence). The CDR3 region is CASSEPGQGLYEQYF. For the CDR3, the DNA is TGCGCCAGCAGTGAACCGGGACAGGGGCTCTACGAGCAGTACTTC.

The chain combines TRBV2 with TRBJ1-2, with unresolved D. V lost 3 bases, J lost 1 base, and 6 bases lay in between. Germline V gives CDR1 SNHLY, CDR2 FYNNEI. The CDR3 length is 13 residues. The CDR3 sequence is CASSDQVNYGYTF. Written as DNA, the CDR3 is TGTGCCAGCAGTGATCAGGTTAACTATGGCTACACCTTC. The variable domain in full, with the rest retrieved from reference TRBV2 and TRBJ1-2, is EPEVTQTPSHQVTQMGQEVILRCVPISNHLYFYWYRQILGQKVEFLVSFYNNEISEKSEIFDDQFSVERPDGSNFTLKIRSTKLEDSAMYFCASSDQVNYGYTFGSGTRLTVV.

This clone has only a few counts. J is TRBJ2-7 and V is TRBV11-2, with D tentatively TRBD1 or TRBD2 (5 bases each). The CDR3 has 14 residues. The V and J ends lost 7 bases and 2 bases respectively, with 15 bases between them. The germline V gene has CDR1 SGHAT and CDR2 FQNNGV. CDR3 residues: CASNTDGGPYEQYF. CDR3 DNA: TGTGCCAGCAACACCGATGGGGGACCCTACGAGCAGTACTTC.

The gene calls are TRBV2 and TRBJ2-1; D perhaps matches TRBD1 (5 bases). V was clipped by 2 bases and J by 8 bases, with 7 bases between them. Germline CDR1 and CDR2: SNHLY and FYNNEI. The CDR3 runs 12 residues. The CDR3: CASSERQHEQFF. CDR3 bases: TGTGCCAGCAGTGAACGACAGCATGAGCAGTTCTTC.

The chain is built from TRBV4-1 and TRBJ1-2; 7 bases align to TRBD1. Losses at the gene ends were 0 bases for V and 0 bases for J; bases not matched to a gene: 13. The CDR3 totals 19 residues. Germline V CDR1 and CDR2: MGHRA, YSYEKL. CDR3 in DNA: TGCGCCAGCAGCCAAGAGCCGACTACCCCGGGACAGACTAACTATGGCTACACCTTC. The encoded protein is CASSQEPTTPGQTNYGYTF.

The rearrangement links TRBV11-2 to TRBJ2-2; D is unresolved. CDR1 is SGHAT and CDR2 is FQNNGV in the germline V gene. The length of the CDR3 is 11 residues. Trimming removed 6 bases at V and 6 bases at J, with 5 bases between. The CDR3: CASRVAGELFF. The CDR3 DNA is TGTGCCAGCAGGGTCGCCGGGGAGCTGTTTTTT.